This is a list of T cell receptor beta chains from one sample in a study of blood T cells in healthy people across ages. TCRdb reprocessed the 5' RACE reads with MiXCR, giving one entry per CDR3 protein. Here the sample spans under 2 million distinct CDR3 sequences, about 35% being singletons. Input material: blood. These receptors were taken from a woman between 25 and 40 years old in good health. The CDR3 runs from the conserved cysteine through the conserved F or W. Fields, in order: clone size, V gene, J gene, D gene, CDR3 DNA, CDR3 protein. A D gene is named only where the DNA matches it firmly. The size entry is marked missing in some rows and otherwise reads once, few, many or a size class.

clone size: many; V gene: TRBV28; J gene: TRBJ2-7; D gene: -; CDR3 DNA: TGTGCCAGCAGGCTTGGACCGTACGAGCAGTACTTC; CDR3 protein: CASRLGPYEQYF
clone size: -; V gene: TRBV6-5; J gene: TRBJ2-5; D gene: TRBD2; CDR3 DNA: TGTGCCAGCAGTTACTCCGAAGGTAGCGGGGGGGCGGGGACCCAGTACTTC; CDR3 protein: CASSYSEGSGGAGTQYF
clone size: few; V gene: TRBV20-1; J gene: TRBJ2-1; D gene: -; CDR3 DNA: TGCAGTGCTAGGAGAGAATGGCGTGAGCAGTTCTTC; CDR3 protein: CSARREWREQFF
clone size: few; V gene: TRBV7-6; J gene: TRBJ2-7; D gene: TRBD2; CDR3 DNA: TGTGCCAGCAGCTTAGGGACTAGCGGAAAATACGAGCAGTACTTC; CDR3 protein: CASSLGTSGKYEQYF
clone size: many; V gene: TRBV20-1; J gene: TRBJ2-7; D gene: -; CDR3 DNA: TGCAGTGCTTCCGGGGACTCCTACGAGCAGTACTTC; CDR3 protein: CSASGDSYEQYF
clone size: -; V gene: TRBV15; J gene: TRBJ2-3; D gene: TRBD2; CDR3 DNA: TGTGCCACCAGCAGAGATCCGCGGGGGGAAACAGATACGCAGTATTTT; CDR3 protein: CATSRDPRGETDTQYF
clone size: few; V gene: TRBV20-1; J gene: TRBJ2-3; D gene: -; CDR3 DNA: TGCAGTGCTAGAGATACATCACCGAGCACAGATACGCAGTATTTT; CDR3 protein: CSARDTSPSTDTQYF
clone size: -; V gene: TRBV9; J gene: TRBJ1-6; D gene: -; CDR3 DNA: TGTGCCACCAAGAGGTACAATTTTGATTCACCCCTCCACTTT; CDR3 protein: CATKRYNFDSPLHF
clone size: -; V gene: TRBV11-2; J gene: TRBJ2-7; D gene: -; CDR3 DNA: TGTGCCAGCAGCTTAGATAAGCATGGAGGATCCTACGAGCAGTACTTC; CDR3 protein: CASSLDKHGGSYEQYF
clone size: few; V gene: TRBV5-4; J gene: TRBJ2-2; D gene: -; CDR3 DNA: TGTGCCAGCAGCTTAGGACTGACGAACACCGGGGAGCTGTTTTTT; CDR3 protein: CASSLGLTNTGELFF
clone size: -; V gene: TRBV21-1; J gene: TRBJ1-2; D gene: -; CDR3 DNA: TGTGCCAGCAGCAAAGAGCAACCCCCGGGACAGCCCCCCTATTGCTACACCTTC; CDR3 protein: CASSKEQPPGQPPYCYTF
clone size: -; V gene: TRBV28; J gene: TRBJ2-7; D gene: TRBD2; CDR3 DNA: TGTGCCAGCAGTTTCCTTTTTAGCGGGAGGCAATCCTCCTACGAGCAGTACTTC; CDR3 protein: CASSFLFSGRQSSYEQYF
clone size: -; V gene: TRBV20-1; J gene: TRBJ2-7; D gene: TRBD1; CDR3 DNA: TGCAGTGCTGGGGAACCGGGACAGGGCCGCGAGCAGTACTTC; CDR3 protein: CSAGEPGQGREQYF
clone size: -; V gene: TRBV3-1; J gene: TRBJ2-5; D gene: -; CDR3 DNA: TGTGCCAGCAGCCAATATGAGGGCGGTGAGCAGTACTTC; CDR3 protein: CASSQYEGGEQYF
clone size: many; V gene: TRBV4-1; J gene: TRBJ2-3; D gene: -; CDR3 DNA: TGCGCCAGCAGCCAAGTTTCCCCAGGGTCCACAGATACGCAGTATTTT; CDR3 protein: CASSQVSPGSTDTQYF
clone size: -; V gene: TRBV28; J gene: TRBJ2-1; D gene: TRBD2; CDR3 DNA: TGTGCCAGCAACCCAGCGGGAGAATGGTACAATGAGCAGTTCTTC; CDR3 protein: CASNPAGEWYNEQFF
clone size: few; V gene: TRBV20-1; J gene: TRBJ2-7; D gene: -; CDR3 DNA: TGCAGTGCTAGCTTTTACTCCTACGAGCAGTACTTC; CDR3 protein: CSASFYSYEQYF
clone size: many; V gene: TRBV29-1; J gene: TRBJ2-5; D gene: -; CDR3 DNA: TGCAGCGTTGGGTCACTCGCGCCAGAGACCCAGTACTTC; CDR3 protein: CSVGSLAPETQYF
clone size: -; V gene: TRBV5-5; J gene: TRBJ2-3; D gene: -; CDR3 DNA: TGTGCCAGCAGCTTGGCCGGACCTCATGCTAGCACAGATACGCAGTATTTT; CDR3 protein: CASSLAGPHASTDTQYF
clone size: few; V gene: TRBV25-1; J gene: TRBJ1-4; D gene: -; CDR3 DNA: TGTGCCAGCAGTCCATCATTCGGAACTAATGAAAAACTGTTTTTT; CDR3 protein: CASSPSFGTNEKLFF
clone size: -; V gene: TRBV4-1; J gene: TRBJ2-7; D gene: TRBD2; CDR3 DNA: TGCGCCAGCAGCCAGGATAGCGGGAAGGGCGAGCAGTACTTC; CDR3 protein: CASSQDSGKGEQYF
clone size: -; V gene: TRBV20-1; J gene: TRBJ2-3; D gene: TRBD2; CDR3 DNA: TGCAGTGATCGTCTCCTAGCGGGGGGGCCTTGGAGTACAGATACGCAGTATTTT; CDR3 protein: CSDRLLAGGPWSTDTQYF
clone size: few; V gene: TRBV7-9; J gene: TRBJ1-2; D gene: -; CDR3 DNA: TGTGCCAGCAGCTTAGTTGTAGGGTATGGCTACACCTTC; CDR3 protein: CASSLVVGYGYTF
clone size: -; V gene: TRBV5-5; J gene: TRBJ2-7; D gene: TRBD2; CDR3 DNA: TGTGCCGCCGGGGAGGGGAGCTCCTACGAGCAGTACTTC; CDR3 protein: CAAGEGSSYEQYF
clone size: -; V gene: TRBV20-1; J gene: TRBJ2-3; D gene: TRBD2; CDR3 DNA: TGCAGTGCTAGGGGGCGGGGGGGCCCCCCAGATACGCAGTATTTT; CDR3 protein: CSARGRGGPPDTQYF
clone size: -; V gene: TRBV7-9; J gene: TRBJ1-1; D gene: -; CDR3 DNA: TGTGCCAGCAGCCCTAGGGATGGGGCTTTCTTT; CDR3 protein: CASSPRDGAFF
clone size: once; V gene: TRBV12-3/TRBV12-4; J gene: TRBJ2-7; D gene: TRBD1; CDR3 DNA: TGTGCCGGCAGCCCCCTGGCAGGGGGCTCCTACGAGCAGTACTTC; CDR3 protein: CAGSPLAGGSYEQYF